These T cell receptor beta chains were read from a single sample in a study of blood T cell repertoires in COVID-19. Measured with immunoSEQ multiplex PCR; TCRdb has only the in-frame clones, and not every one. The sample carries 160,000 or so clones, approximately 80% recorded once. Sequenced input: PBMCs or T cells enriched from blood (not recorded which). These receptor sequences come from a man aged 35 to 55 who had recovered from COVID-19. The conserved cysteine and the conserved F or W are not part of the CDR3 here. D genes are given only for firm matches.

v_call d_call cdr3_aa
TRBV7-2 - ASSPGATNNQPQH
TRBV18 TRBD2 ASSPGGGANKEQF
TRBV7-2 TRBD1 ASSLAGGEVAGNTIY
TRBV10-2 - ASSESGQYYGYT
TRBV9 TRBD2 ASSGSGGATDTQY
TRBV5-1 TRBD2 ASSLELSGGAKTQY
TRBV7-2 - ASSTYGANYGYT
TRBV27 - ASSSLSQGQETQY
TRBV2 - ASSEDSTSGNTIY
TRBV2 - ASSEVGRTHGYT
TRBV7-9 - ASSFGGGDEQF
TRBV19 TRBD1 ASSDRGNTEAF
TRBV19 - ASSPNSVSSYNEQF
TRBV30 TRBD2 AWNGLAGRGGTDTQY
TRBV2 - ASSVSIVLSGAF
TRBV5-1 TRBD2 ASSLGLAGPQETQY
TRBV24-1 TRBD1 ATSDLDGTGYTGELF
TRBV27 - ASSLSYANGYT
TRBV5-1 - ASSQRAGDTGELF
TRBV5-4 TRBD2 ASRSGNRAGGVSNEQF
TRBV27 - ASTLAPDSYGYT
TRBV9 - ASSVGQIRNTEAF
TRBV6-6 TRBD2 ASSHGLAGGLGTQY
TRBV5-4 - ASTLAGSGRTEAF
TRBV7-6 TRBD2 ASSPKAGAIYNEQF
TRBV5-6 TRBD1 ASSPSGQGEYEQF
TRBV6-1 - ASSERVSGANVLT
TRBV5-4 - ASSFSNRGPANYGYT